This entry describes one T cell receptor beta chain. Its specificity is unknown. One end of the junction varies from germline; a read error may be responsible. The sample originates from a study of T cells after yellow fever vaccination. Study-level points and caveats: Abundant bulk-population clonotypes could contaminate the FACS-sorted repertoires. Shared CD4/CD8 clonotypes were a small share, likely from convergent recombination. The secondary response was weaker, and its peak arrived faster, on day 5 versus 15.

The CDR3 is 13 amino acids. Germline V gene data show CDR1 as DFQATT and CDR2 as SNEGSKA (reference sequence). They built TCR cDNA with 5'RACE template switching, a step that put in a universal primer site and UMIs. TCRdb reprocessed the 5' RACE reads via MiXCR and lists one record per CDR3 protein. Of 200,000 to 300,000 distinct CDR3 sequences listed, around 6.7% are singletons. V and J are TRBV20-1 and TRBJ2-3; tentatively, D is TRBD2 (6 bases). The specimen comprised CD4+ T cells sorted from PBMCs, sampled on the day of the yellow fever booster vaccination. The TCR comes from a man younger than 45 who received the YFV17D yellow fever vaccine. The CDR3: CSAKGGIVDAQYF. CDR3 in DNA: TGCAGTGCTAAAGGCGGGATTGTAGATGCGCAGTATTTT.